The present T cell receptor beta chain was sequenced within a study of T cell responses to AZD1222 COVID-19 vaccine. Study-wide findings and caveats: Only a handful of AZD1222 recipients were seropositive at baseline. The CD4 TCRs associated with vaccination extended across spike and predominated at 160-218 and 743-854. Nearly half of the spike-specific TCRs reportedly recognize variant regions that carry no mutations. There were mostly white British donors and more females than males, and clonal diversity was possibly underestimated.

Repertoires were generated with immunoSEQ multiplex PCR, while TCRdb's copy carries only in-frame clones and drops some. The sample has around 150,000 clones; roughly 94% are singletons. Regarding this clone: Its antigen is currently unknown.

The CDR3 is 14 residues long. The V gene's germline CDR1 is SGHTA and CDR2 FQGTGA. Trimming removed 0 bases at V and 5 bases at J, with 9 bases between. This clonotype was obtained from an adult who received the AZD1222 COVID-19 vaccine. Sequenced here: peripheral blood, sampled 28 days after the second AZD1222 dose. V gene TRBV7-3 combines with J gene TRBJ2-3, with D possibly being TRBD2 (5 bases). CDR3 in DNA: TGTGCCAGCAGCTTAACGGACTGGGGAGATACGCAGTATTTT. Translating it yields CASSLTDWGDTQYF.